Listed below are T cell receptor beta chains from one sample, sequenced in a study of identical twins. TCRdb used MiXCR to reprocess the 5' RACE reads, holding one entry per CDR3 protein. The sample shows around 300,000 distinct CDR3 sequences, approximately 8% of them seen only once. The sample was also reused in another study, on yellow fever vaccine responses in identical twins.

Input material: memory (CD45RO+) T cells sorted from blood. The receptors shown here come from a young woman in good health. The CDR3 runs from the conserved cysteine through the conserved F or W. D genes are given only for firm matches. A clone size is listed for some rows: how often the clone was seen (once, few, many), or a class if it is expanded.

d_gene	v_gene	abundance	j_gene	CDR3nt	CDR3aa
TRBD2	TRBV10-2	-	TRBJ2-3	TGCGCCAGCAGTGAGTCCGCGGGAGCGGGGAATACGCAGTATTTT	CASSESAGAGNTQYF
-	TRBV6-1	few	TRBJ2-1	TGTGCCAGCAGTGAAAAGGATCGGGGCCTGGCCCATGAGCAGTTCTTC	CASSEKDRGLAHEQFF
-	TRBV7-3	few	TRBJ2-1	TGTGCCAGCAGCCCAGTCAACGGGGACAATGAGCAGTTCTTC	CASSPVNGDNEQFF
-	TRBV7-9	-	TRBJ2-1	TGTGCCAGCCTCCCTCTTAGCTCCTACAATGAGCAGTTCTTC	CASLPLSSYNEQFF
TRBD2	TRBV12-3/TRBV12-4	few	TRBJ2-3	TGTGCCAGCAGTTTTTGGCGGGAGGGAAGCACAGATACGCAGTATTTT	CASSFWREGSTDTQYF
-	TRBV29-1	few	TRBJ2-2	TGCAGCGGGAGGAGGCCCGGCGGGGAGCTGTTTTTT	CSGRRPGGELFF
TRBD1	TRBV19	few	TRBJ1-6	TGTGCCAGTAGCCCGGGACAGGATCGCACCTCCTATAATTCACCCCTCCACTTT	CASSPGQDRTSYNSPLHF
-	TRBV29-1	-	TRBJ1-1	TGCAGCGTTGGGACCCGACCTCGGGACGGTGAAGCTTTCTTT	CSVGTRPRDGEAFF
-	TRBV2	few	TRBJ2-3	TGTGCCAGCAGTGATGAGGGGGGTGGCACAGATACGCAGTATTTT	CASSDEGGGTDTQYF
TRBD1	TRBV5-5	few	TRBJ2-2	TGTGCCAGCAGCAACCGCGGGACAGGGAACACCGGGGAGCTGTTTTTT	CASSNRGTGNTGELFF
TRBD1	TRBV20-1	-	TRBJ2-7	TGCAGTGCTAGTGGACAGGCCTACGAGCAGTACTTC	CSASGQAYEQYF
TRBD2	TRBV27	few	TRBJ2-7	TGTGCCAGCAGGGCTAGCGGGAGGAACGAGCAGTACTTC	CASRASGRNEQYF
-	TRBV5-1	many	TRBJ2-1	TGCGCCAGCAACTCCTACAATGAGCAGTTCTTC	CASNSYNEQFF
TRBD1	TRBV5-5	many	TRBJ2-1	TGTGCCAGCAGCTTAACAGGGGGCGCGGAAGGTGAGCAGTTCTTC	CASSLTGGAEGEQFF
TRBD2	TRBV3-1	-	TRBJ2-1	TGTGCCAGCAGCCAGGGGATGATTGGCGGGGGACCCGCGAAGCAGTTCTTC	CASSQGMIGGGPAKQFF
-	TRBV12-3/TRBV12-4	-	TRBJ1-1	TGTGCCAGCAGGCAGGAGAGTGAAGCTTTCTTT	CASRQESEAFF
-	TRBV24-1	many	TRBJ2-1	TGTGCCACCAGTGAAATGACGGCAACCTACAATGAGCAGTTCTTC	CATSEMTATYNEQFF
TRBD1	TRBV3-1	-	TRBJ2-2	TGTGCCAGCAGCCAAGGACAGCAGGGGGCCGGGGAGCTGTTTTTT	CASSQGQQGAGELFF
-	TRBV19	few	TRBJ2-1	TGTGCCAGTAGTATAACTGTCGGGGTTCGTGAGCAGTTCTTC	CASSITVGVREQFF
TRBD1	TRBV28	few	TRBJ2-5	TGTGCCAGCAGTATTATTACAGGGGAAGAGACCCAGTACTTC	CASSIITGEETQYF
-	TRBV10-3	few	TRBJ1-2	TGTGCCATCAGTACCGGGGGGGACCTCTATGGCTACACCTTC	CAISTGGDLYGYTF
-	TRBV5-1	many	TRBJ2-3	TGCGCCAGCAGCTTGGTCGCTGCGGGGGCCACAGATACGCAGTATTTT	CASSLVAAGATDTQYF
-	TRBV28	many	TRBJ2-1	TGTGCCAGCAGTTTTTGGTGGCTTGGGAGCTCCTACAATGAGCAGTTCTTC	CASSFWWLGSSYNEQFF
-	TRBV25-1	many	TRBJ2-5	TGTGCCAGCAGTGAATTGATAGGGGAGGAGACCCAGTACTTC	CASSELIGEETQYF
-	TRBV12-3/TRBV12-4	many	TRBJ2-5	TGTGCCAGCAGTTCTTTTGGACAGATCCAAGAGACCCAGTACTTC	CASSSFGQIQETQYF
-	TRBV12-3/TRBV12-4	many	TRBJ1-1	TGTGCCAGCAGCCCCGGCGGGAACACTGAAGCTTTCTTT	CASSPGGNTEAFF
-	TRBV9	many	TRBJ1-1	TGTGCCAGCAGCGTAGGAGGGAAGAACACTGAAGCTTTCTTT	CASSVGGKNTEAFF
TRBD2	TRBV12-3/TRBV12-4	-	TRBJ2-1	TGTGCCAGCAGTCTCCGGACTAGCGGGAGCTTAAGTGAGCAGTTCTTC	CASSLRTSGSLSEQFF
TRBD2	TRBV2	many	TRBJ2-5	TGTGCCAGCAGTGATAGCGGGGACCAAGAGACCCAGTACTTC	CASSDSGDQETQYF
TRBD2	TRBV6-2/TRBV6-3	-	TRBJ2-3	TGTGCCAGCAACACCTTAGGGGGAGCGGGGGGAGAAGATACGCAGTATTTT	CASNTLGGAGGEDTQYF
TRBD2	TRBV6-6	-	TRBJ2-5	TGTGCCAGCAAAGGGGACTACTATCGCCAAGAGACCCAGTACTTC	CASKGDYYRQETQYF
TRBD1	TRBV25-1	few	TRBJ1-1	TGTGCCAGCAGTAAGCGGACAGGTTCCACTGAAGCTTTCTTT	CASSKRTGSTEAFF
-	TRBV10-3	-	TRBJ1-1	TGTGCCATCAGGAGGACCGAAAACACTGAAGCTTTCTTT	CAIRRTENTEAFF
-	TRBV7-2	many	TRBJ1-3	TGTGCCAGCAGCTTAGGACAGAGCTCTGGAAACACCATATATTTT	CASSLGQSSGNTIYF
-	TRBV20-1	once	TRBJ2-1	TGCTGTGCTAGAGACTTCTCCCGGGACTCATATTCCTACAATGAGCAGTTCTTC	CCARDFSRDSYSYNEQFF
TRBD1	TRBV20-1	-	TRBJ1-5	TGCAGTGCTAGAGATCACGGACAGGGGAATCAGCCCCAGCATTTT	CSARDHGQGNQPQHF
TRBD2	TRBV2	-	TRBJ2-2	TGTGCCAGCACCCTGACTAGCGGGAGGGCCGGGACCGGGGAGCTGTTTTTT	CASTLTSGRAGTGELFF
-	TRBV25-1	many	TRBJ1-6	TGTGCCAGCAGTTTAGGGCGACCTACATCAAATTCACCCCTCCACTTT	CASSLGRPTSNSPLHF
-	TRBV5-1	many	TRBJ1-1	TGCGCCAGCAGCTTGGGGGCCCCCGGGCGAGCTTTCTTT	CASSLGAPGRAFF
TRBD2	TRBV24-1	-	TRBJ2-3	TGTGCCACCAGTGGAGCGGGAGAAAGCACAGATACGCAGTATTTT	CATSGAGESTDTQYF
-	TRBV20-1	many	TRBJ2-7	TGCAGTGCTAGGGCAGACTACGAGCAGTACTTC	CSARADYEQYF
-	TRBV12-3/TRBV12-4	many	TRBJ2-7	TGTGCCAGCAGCTACACCGGACTGTCCTACGAGCAGTACTTC	CASSYTGLSYEQYF
TRBD2	TRBV11-3	few	TRBJ2-1	TGTGCCAGCCGTTCGTTCTCGGGGGAGGGTGAGCAGTTCTTC	CASRSFSGEGEQFF
-	TRBV14	many	TRBJ2-5	TGTGCCAGCAGCAACGGACTACCCTCGGAGACCCAGTACTTC	CASSNGLPSETQYF
-	TRBV15	many	TRBJ2-1	TGTGCCACCAGCAGAGATCGGGGGACCTACAATGAGCAGTTCTTC	CATSRDRGTYNEQFF